This note documents a single T cell receptor beta chain sequence. Assay: immunoSEQ multiplex PCR; the TCRdb copy retains only in-frame clones and omits some. The sample yields fewer than 200,000 clones, less than 80% seen once. The CDR3 is 14 residues long. The V and J ends lost 3 bases and 5 bases, in that order; junction bases with no gene match: 8. Germline assignment: CDR1 GTSNPN and CDR2 SVGIG (reference sequence). The data stem from a study of blood T cell repertoires in COVID-19. On the study more broadly: Donors of Cohort 3 who recovered were those that had two negative PCRs, clearance, or symptom resolution.

The receptor's source is a woman in her 70s in a cohort exposed to, infected with or recovered from COVID-19 (not recorded which). The V call is TRBV30, the J call TRBJ2-3, with 7 nucleotides matching TRBD1. The specimen was PBMCs or T cells enriched from blood (not recorded which). The CDR3 DNA is TGTGCCTGGAGCCGACAGGGCGAGGGAGATACGCAGTATTTT. This gives the protein CAWSRQGEGDTQYF.